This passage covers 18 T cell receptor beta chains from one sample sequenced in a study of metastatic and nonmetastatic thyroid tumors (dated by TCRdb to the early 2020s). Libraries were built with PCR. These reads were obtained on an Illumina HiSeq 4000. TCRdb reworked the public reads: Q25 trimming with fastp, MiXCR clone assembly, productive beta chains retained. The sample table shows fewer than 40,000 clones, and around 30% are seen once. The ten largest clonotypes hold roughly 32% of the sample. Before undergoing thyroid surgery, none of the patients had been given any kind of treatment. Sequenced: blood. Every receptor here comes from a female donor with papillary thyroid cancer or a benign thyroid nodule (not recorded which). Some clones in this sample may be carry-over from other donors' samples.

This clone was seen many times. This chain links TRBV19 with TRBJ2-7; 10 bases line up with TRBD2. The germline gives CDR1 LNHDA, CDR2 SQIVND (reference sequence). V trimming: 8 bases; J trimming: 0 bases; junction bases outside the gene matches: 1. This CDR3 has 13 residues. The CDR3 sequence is CASASGSSYEQYF. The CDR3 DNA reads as TGTGCCAGTGCTAGCGGGAGCTCCTACGAGCAGTACTTC.

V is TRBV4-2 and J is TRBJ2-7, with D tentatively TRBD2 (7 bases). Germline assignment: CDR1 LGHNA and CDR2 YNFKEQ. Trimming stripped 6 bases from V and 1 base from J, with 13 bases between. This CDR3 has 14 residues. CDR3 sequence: CASSKRGASYEQYF. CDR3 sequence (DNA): TGTGCCAGCAGTAAACGGGGGGCTTCCTACGAGCAGTACTTC.

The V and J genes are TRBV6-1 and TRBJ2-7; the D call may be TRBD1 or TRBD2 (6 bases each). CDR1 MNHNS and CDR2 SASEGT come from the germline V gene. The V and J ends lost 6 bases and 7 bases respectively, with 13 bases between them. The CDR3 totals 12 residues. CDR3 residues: CASRTRGKEQYF. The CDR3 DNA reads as TGTGCCAGCAGGACTAGGGGGAAAGAGCAGTACTTC.

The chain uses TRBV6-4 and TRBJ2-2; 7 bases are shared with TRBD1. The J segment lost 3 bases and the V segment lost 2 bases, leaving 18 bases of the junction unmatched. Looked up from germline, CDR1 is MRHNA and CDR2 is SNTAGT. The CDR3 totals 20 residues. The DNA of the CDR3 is TGTGCCAGCAGTGACCGACGGGGACAGAGGGTTCAGGGGGACACCGGGGAGCTGTTTTTT. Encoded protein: CASSDRRGQRVQGDTGELFF.

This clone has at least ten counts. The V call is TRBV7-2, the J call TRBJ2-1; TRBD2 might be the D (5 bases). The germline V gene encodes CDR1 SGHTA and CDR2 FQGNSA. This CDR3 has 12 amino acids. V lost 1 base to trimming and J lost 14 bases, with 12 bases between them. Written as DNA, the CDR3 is TGTGCCAGCAGCTTAGAGAGCCTAGCTAAGTTCTTC. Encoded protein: CASSLESLAKFF.

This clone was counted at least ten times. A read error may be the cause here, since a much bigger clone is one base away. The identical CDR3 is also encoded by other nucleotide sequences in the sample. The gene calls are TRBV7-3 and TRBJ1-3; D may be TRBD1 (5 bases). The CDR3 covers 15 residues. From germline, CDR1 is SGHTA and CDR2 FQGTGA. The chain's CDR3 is CASSLSGGYGNTIYF. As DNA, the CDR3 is TGTGCCAGCAGTTTAAGTGGGGGTTACGGAAACACCATATATTTT. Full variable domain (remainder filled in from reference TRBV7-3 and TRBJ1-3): GAGVSQTPSNKVTEKGKYVELRCDPISGHTALYWYRQSLGQGPEFLIYFQGTGAADDSGLPNDRFFAVRPEGSVSTLKIQRTERGDSAVYLCASSLSGGYGNTIYFGEGSWLTVV.

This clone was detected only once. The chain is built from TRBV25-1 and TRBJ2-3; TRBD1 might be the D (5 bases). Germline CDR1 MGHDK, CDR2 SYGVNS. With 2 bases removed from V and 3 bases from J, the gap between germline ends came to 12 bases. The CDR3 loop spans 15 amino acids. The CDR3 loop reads CASSEQGNQTDTQYF. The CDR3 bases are TGTGCCAGCAGTGAACAGGGAAATCAGACAGATACGCAGTATTTT.

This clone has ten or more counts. CDR3 sequence reads: CASSPVRGYGELFF. Here the CDR3 DNA reads TGTGCCAGCAGTCCCGTTAGGGGGTACGGGGAGCTGTTTTTT. The chain has TRBV2 and TRBJ2-2; D is possibly TRBD1 (6 bases). V lost 5 bases to trimming and J lost 7 bases, with 14 bases between them. CDR1 is SNHLY, CDR2 FYNNEI, per germline. This CDR3 has 14 residues. Full variable domain (outside the CDR3, taken from reference TRBV2 and TRBJ2-2): EPEVTQTPSHQVTQMGQEVILRCVPISNHLYFYWYRQILGQKVEFLVSFYNNEISEKSEIFDDQFSVERPDGSNFTLKIRSTKLEDSAMYFCASSPVRGYGELFFGEGSRLTVL.

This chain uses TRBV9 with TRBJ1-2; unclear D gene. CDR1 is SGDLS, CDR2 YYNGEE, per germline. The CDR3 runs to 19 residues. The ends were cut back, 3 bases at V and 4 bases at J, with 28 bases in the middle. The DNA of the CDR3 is TGTGCCAGCAGCGCTAGTCTCCAAGGGAAGGGATTTGGGAGCTATGGCTACACCTTC. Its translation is CASSASLQGKGFGSYGYTF.

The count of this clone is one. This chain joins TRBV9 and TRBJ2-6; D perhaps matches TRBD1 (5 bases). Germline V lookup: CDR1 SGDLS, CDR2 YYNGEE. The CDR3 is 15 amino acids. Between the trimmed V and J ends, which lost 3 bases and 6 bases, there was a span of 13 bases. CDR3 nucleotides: TGTGCCAGCAGCGCACAGGTGACTGTGGCCAACGTCCTGACTTTC. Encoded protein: CASSAQVTVANVLTF.

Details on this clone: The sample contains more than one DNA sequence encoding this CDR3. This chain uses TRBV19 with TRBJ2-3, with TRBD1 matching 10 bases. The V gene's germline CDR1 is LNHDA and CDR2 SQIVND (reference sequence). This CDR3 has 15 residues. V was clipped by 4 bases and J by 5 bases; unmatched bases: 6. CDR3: CASSNRDRGEDTQYF. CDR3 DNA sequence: TGTGCCAGTAGTAATAGGGACAGGGGCGAAGATACGCAGTATTTT.

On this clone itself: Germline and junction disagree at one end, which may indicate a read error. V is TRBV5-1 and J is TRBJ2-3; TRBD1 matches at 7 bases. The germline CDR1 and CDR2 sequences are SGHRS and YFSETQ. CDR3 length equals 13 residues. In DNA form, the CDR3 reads TGCGCCAGAAACAGGGGTAAAGTCGACACGCGGTATTTT. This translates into CARNRGKVDTRYF.

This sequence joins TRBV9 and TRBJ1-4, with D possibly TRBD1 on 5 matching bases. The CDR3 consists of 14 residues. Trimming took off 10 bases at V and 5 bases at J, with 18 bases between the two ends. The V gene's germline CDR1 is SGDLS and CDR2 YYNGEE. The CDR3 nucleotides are TGTGCCTTCAGCTGGGACCTCCAGAATGAAAAACTGTTTTTT. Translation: CAFSWDLQNEKLFF.

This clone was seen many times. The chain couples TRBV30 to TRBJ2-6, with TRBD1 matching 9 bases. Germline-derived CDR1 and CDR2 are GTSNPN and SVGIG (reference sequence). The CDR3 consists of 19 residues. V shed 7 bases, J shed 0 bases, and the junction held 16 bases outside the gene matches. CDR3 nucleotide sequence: TGTGCCTTCCCTCCCGGACAGGGGTCTCCCTTCTCTGGGGCCAACGTCCTGACTTTC. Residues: CAFPPGQGSPFSGANVLTF.

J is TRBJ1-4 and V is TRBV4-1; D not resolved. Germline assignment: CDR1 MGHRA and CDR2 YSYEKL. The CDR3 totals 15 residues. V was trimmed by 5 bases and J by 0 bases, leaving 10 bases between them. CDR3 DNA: TGCGCCAGCAGCGTAATTATTGCAACTAATGAAAAACTGTTTTTT. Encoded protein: CASSVIIATNEKLFF.

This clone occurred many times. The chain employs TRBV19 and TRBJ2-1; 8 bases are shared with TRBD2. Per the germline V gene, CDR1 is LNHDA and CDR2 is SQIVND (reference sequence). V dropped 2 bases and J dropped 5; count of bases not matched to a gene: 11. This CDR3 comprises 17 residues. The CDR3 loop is CASSIKLGLASNNEQFF. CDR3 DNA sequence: TGTGCCAGTAGTATAAAGCTAGGACTAGCTTCCAACAATGAGCAGTTCTTC.

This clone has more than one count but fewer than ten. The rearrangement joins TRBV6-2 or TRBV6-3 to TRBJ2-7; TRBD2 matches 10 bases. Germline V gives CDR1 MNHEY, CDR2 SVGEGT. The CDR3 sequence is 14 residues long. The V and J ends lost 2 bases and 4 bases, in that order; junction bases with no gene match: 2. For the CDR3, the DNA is TGTGCCAGCAGTTACAGACTAGCGGGTTACGAGCAGTACTTC. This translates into CASSYRLAGYEQYF.

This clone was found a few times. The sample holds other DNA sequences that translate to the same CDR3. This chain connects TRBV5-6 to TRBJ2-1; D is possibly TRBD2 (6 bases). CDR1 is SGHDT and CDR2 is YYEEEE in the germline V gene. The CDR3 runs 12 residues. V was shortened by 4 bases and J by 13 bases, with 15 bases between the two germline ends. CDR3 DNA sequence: TGTGCCAGCAGCCCCGGGGGACCAGGTCAGTTCTTC. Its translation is CASSPGGPGQFF. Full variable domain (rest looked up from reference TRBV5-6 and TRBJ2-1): DAGVTQSPTHLIKTRGQQVTLRCSPKSGHDTVSWYQQALGQGPQFIFQYYEEEERQRGNFPDRFSGHQFPNYSSELNVNALLLGDSALYLCASSPGGPGQFFGPGTRLTVL.